A single sample is the source of the 10 T cell receptor beta chains below, sequenced in a study of T cells in Graves' hyperthyroidism and ophthalmopathy. RNA transcripts served as the template for amplifying TCR beta CDR3 regions. HTBI primers drove first-round RT-PCR of the TCR CDR3. TCRdb independently ran MiXCR on the multiplex PCR reads; one entry per CDR3 protein. The sample consists of a few hundred thousand distinct CDR3 sequences, roughly 14% of them appearing once. The sample taken for sequencing was blood. The source is a woman in her 40s with Graves' hyperthyroidism that later progressed to Graves' ophthalmopathy.

This clonotype was found many times. The chain carries TRBV3-1 and TRBJ2-1, with D possibly TRBD2 on 8 matching bases. CDR3 length: 14 amino acids. The V end was cut by 1 base, the J end by 12 bases, with 16 bases between. Germline CDR1 and CDR2: LGHDT and YNNKEL (reference sequence). This chain's CDR3 is CASSQGDSGSGQFF. In DNA, the CDR3 is TGTGCCAGCAGCCAAGGGGACAGCGGGAGCGGGCAGTTCTTC.

This clonotype was found many times. The CDR3 nucleotides read TGTGCCAGCAGTTTGGGGGACAGGGTTGGTTGGGAGACCCAGTACTTC. This codes for CASSLGDRVGWETQYF. This chain links TRBV28 with TRBJ2-5; 9 bases are shared with TRBD1. Trimming at V came to 3 bases and at J to 5 bases, leaving 10 bases not matched to a gene. The CDR3 contains 16 residues. The germline V gene has CDR1 MDHEN and CDR2 SYDVKM.

This clonotype has ten or more counts. The gene calls are TRBV29-1 and TRBJ2-2, with TRBD1 identical over 7 bases. Losses at the gene ends were 6 bases for V and 8 bases for J; bases not matched to a gene: 9. The CDR3 loop spans 13 amino acids. Germline V lookup: CDR1 SQVTM, CDR2 ANQGSEA. CDR3 in DNA: TGCAGCGTGCCCGACAGGGATTGGGGGGAGCTGTTTTTT. Translating it yields CSVPDRDWGELFF.

The table lists this clonotype with a few counts. The CDR3 DNA sequence: TGTGCCAGCAGCCCCAGGACACTCCGCGCCTACGAGCAGTACTTC. Translating gives CASSPRTLRAYEQYF. This sequence joins TRBV7-9 and TRBJ2-7; maybe TRBD1 (5 bases). Trimming took off 5 bases at V and 2 bases at J, with 16 bases between the two ends. This CDR3 contains 15 residues. The germline V gene encodes CDR1 SEHNR and CDR2 FQNEAQ (reference sequence).

This clonotype occurred many times. The chain is built from TRBV20-1 and TRBJ2-1, with a tentative D call TRBD1 (5 bases). Germline CDR1 is DFQATT and CDR2 is SNEGSKA (reference sequence). The CDR3 spans 15 residues. Trimming removed 0 bases at V and 7 bases at J, with 16 bases between. Here the CDR3 reads CSARDLFGHPNEQFF. The CDR3 DNA reads as TGCAGTGCTAGAGATCTATTCGGACACCCAAATGAGCAGTTCTTC.

Many counts were recorded for this clonotype. The chain links TRBV6-2 or TRBV6-3 to TRBJ2-7; D gene uncertain. This CDR3 has 13 residues. The V gene's germline CDR1 is MNHEY and CDR2 SVGEGT. V lost 3 bases, J lost 0 bases, and 6 bases lay in between. The chain's CDR3 is CASSYGFSYEQYF. The CDR3, as DNA: TGTGCCAGCAGTTATGGATTCTCCTACGAGCAGTACTTC.

This clonotype came up many times. The chain is built from TRBV10-3 and TRBJ2-1, with a weak D call TRBD2 (5 bases). CDR3 length equals 14 residues. The V end was cut by 6 bases, the J end by 1 base, with 10 bases between. CDR1 is ENHRY, CDR2 SYGVKD, per germline. The DNA of the CDR3 is TGTGCCATCAGCCCGGGGTCATCCTACAATGAGCAGTTCTTC. Translation: CAISPGSSYNEQFF.

This clonotype was seen only a few times. This chain connects TRBV20-1 to TRBJ2-7; 7 bases are a match to TRBD2. J was trimmed by 0 bases and V by 0 bases; bases with no gene match: 5. The CDR3 contains 15 residues. Germline CDR1 and CDR2: DFQATT and SNEGSKA (reference sequence). CDR3 region: CSARDLQRGSYEQYF. CDR3 nucleotides: TGCAGTGCTAGAGATTTACAGCGGGGCTCCTACGAGCAGTACTTC.

This chain connects TRBV2 to TRBJ2-7, with TRBD2 matching 9 bases. Trimming cost V 4 bases and J 3 bases; bases outside gene matches: 7. This CDR3 contains 15 residues. Germline-derived CDR1 and CDR2 are SNHLY and FYNNEI. CDR3 residues: CASSAGAGGGYEQYF. The CDR3 DNA is TGTGCCAGCAGTGCAGGGGCGGGAGGGGGCTACGAGCAGTACTTC.

This clonotype was detected ten times or more. The V call is TRBV7-2, the J call TRBJ2-1; tentative D call: TRBD2 (5 bases). This CDR3 has 15 amino acids. From germline, CDR1 is SGHTA and CDR2 FQGNSA. The V and J ends lost 3 bases and 6 bases respectively, with 15 bases between them. The DNA of the CDR3 is TGTGCCAGCAGCTTGCGAGGGAATGCCCCCAATGAGCAGTTCTTC. This encodes CASSLRGNAPNEQFF.